This entry lists 20 T cell receptor beta chains sequenced from one sample in a study of T cell responses to AZD1222 COVID-19 vaccine. The protocol was immunoSEQ multiplex PCR, while the TCRdb copy is restricted to in-frame clones and leaves out a portion. The data show under 150,000 clones, 70% to 90% seen once. This specimen was peripheral blood, taken 28 days after the second AZD1222 dose. These receptors were obtained from an adult who received the AZD1222 COVID-19 vaccine.

The CDR3 loop reads CASSLEGQGNQPQHF. Written as DNA, the CDR3 is TGCGCCAGCAGCTTGGAGGGACAGGGGAATCAGCCCCAGCATTTT. The genes are TRBV5-1 and TRBJ1-5, with 10 nucleotides matching TRBD1. The CDR3 is 15 residues long. V lost 0 bases and J lost 4; bases outside the gene matches: 1. Germline V gene data show CDR1 as SGHRS and CDR2 as YFSETQ.

V is TRBV5-1 and J is TRBJ2-1, with 8 bases lining up with TRBD2. CDR1 SGHRS and CDR2 YFSETQ come from the germline V gene. This CDR3 is 17 amino acids long. The J segment lost 11 bases and the V segment lost 4 bases, leaving 20 bases of the junction unmatched. CDR3 nucleotides: TGCGCCAGCAGCCAGCAGGGGAGTAGCGGGGCGAATACTAAGCAGTTCTTC. This gives the protein CASSQQGSSGANTKQFF.

The CDR3 DNA sequence: TGTGCCAGCAGCCCCGACCGCTACGAGCAGTACTTC. Protein sequence: CASSPDRYEQYF. The chain carries TRBV7-9 and TRBJ2-7; D is undetermined. This CDR3 has 12 residues. CDR1 SEHNR and CDR2 FQNEAQ come from the germline V gene (reference sequence). V lost 5 bases to trimming and J lost 3 bases, with 8 bases between them.

J is TRBJ1-6 and V is TRBV7-2, with D perhaps matching TRBD1 (6 bases). V was clipped by 6 bases and J by 7 bases, with 19 bases between them. Germline V gene data show CDR1 as SGHTA and CDR2 as FQGNSA. There are 16 residues in the CDR3. CDR3 bases: TGTGCCAGCAGTTCCTCCCTTGGGGGCGCGAATTCACCCCTCCACTTT. Its protein product is CASSSSLGGANSPLHF.

In its sample, this clone was seen once. The rearrangement links TRBV3-1 (or the pseudogene TRBV3-2) to TRBJ1-2; maybe TRBD1 (6 bases). Between the trimmed V and J ends, which lost 0 bases and 4 bases, there was a span of 9 bases. Per germline, CDR1 LGHDT and CDR2 YNNKEL (reference sequence). The length of the CDR3 is 14 residues. The CDR3, as DNA: TGTGCCAGCAGCCAAGATACAGGGAGCTATGGCTACACCTTC. It codes for CASSQDTGSYGYTF.

Only a few counts were recorded for this clone. The V and J genes are TRBV11-3 and TRBJ1-1, with D possibly TRBD1 on 5 matching bases. CDR1 and CDR2 (germline): SGHNT, YENEEA. V was pared by 5 bases and J by 7 bases, with 14 bases between. The CDR3 is 13 residues long. The CDR3 region is CASSASGYSEAFF. The CDR3 DNA follows: TGTGCCAGCAGCGCATCAGGGTATAGTGAAGCTTTCTTT. Supplemented by reference TRBV11-3 and TRBJ1-1, the full variable domain reads EAGVVQSPRYKIIEKKQPVAFWCNPISGHNTLYWYLQNLGQGPELLIRYENEEAVDDSQLPKDRFSAERLKGVDSTLKIQPAELGDSAVYLCASSASGYSEAFFGQGTRLTVV.

The chain joins TRBV6-2 or TRBV6-3 to TRBJ2-7; D uncertain. V lost 6 bases to trimming and J lost 5 bases, with 8 bases between them. There are 11 residues in the CDR3. In germline, CDR1 is MNHEY, CDR2 SVGEGT. CDR3 residues: CASSPYNEQYF. The DNA of the CDR3 is TGTGCCAGCAGCCCTTATAACGAGCAGTACTTC.

This clone was picked up one time. This chain joins TRBV29-1 and TRBJ2-1, with D maybe TRBD1 (7 bases). V lost 4 bases and J lost 4, with 14 bases in between. Germline values: CDR1 SQVTM, CDR2 ANQGSEA. The CDR3 is made up of 14 amino acids. DNA for the CDR3: TGCAGCGTTGTCAAGGGGGCGGGGTACAATGAGCAGTTCTTC. Protein sequence: CSVVKGAGYNEQFF.

Only a few counts were recorded for this clone. V and J are TRBV5-6 and TRBJ2-5; D perhaps matches TRBD2 (7 bases). The CDR3 consists of 15 residues. The ends were cut back, 3 bases at V and 5 bases at J, with 17 bases in the middle. CDR1 SGHDT and CDR2 YYEEEE come from the germline V gene. The CDR3 reads CASSSGRGRWETQYF. The CDR3 nucleotides read TGTGCCAGCAGCTCGGGGCGGGGGCGCTGGGAGACCCAGTACTTC.

This chain's CDR3 is CASARGSAWETQYF. DNA of the CDR3: TGTGCCAGCGCTAGGGGGTCGGCGTGGGAGACCCAGTACTTC. The gene calls are TRBV9 and TRBJ2-5, with D perhaps TRBD1 (6 bases). Trimming shortened V by 7 bases and J by 5 bases, and 18 bases separated the two germline ends. The length of the CDR3 is 14 residues. Germline CDR1 reads SGDLS; CDR2 reads YYNGEE.

The chain employs TRBV4-1 and TRBJ1-4; D gene unclear. V was pared by 4 bases and J by 8 bases, with 11 bases between. Germline assignment: CDR1 MGHRA and CDR2 YSYEKL. CDR3 length equals 13 residues. The CDR3 sequence: CASSRLRREKLFF. CDR3 coding DNA: TGCGCCAGCAGCCGCCTCCGGAGGGAAAAACTGTTTTTT.

The chain combines TRBV6-5 with TRBJ2-2; 9 bases line up with TRBD1. The CDR3 covers 15 residues. With 6 bases clipped from V and 5 bases from J, the junction kept 7 bases outside the gene matches. The V gene's germline CDR1 is MNHEY and CDR2 SVGAGI. The CDR3: CASSLGQGRTGELFF. The CDR3 nucleotides read TGTGCCAGCAGCCTGGGACAGGGTCGAACCGGGGAGCTGTTTTTT.

The chain has TRBV5-4 and TRBJ2-5, with D possibly being TRBD1 (6 bases). The CDR3 runs to 14 residues. V lost 5 bases to trimming and J lost 2 bases, with 13 bases between them. Germline CDR1 is SGHNT and CDR2 is YYREEE (reference sequence). The CDR3: CASRKTGPQETQYF. The DNA of the CDR3 is TGTGCCAGCAGGAAGACAGGACCGCAAGAGACCCAGTACTTC.

The chain is built from TRBV5-8 and TRBJ2-5; maybe TRBD2 (5 bases). The CDR3 covers 19 residues. Germline V CDR1 and CDR2: SGHTS, YDEGEE. V was pared by 4 bases and J by 5 bases, with 30 bases between. Written as DNA, the CDR3 is TGTGCCAGCAGCCCACCGGTTAGAAGCTCGATCAGAAGGAGGGAGACCCAGTACTTC. It yields the protein CASSPPVRSSIRRRETQYF.

The chain couples TRBV6-5 to TRBJ2-5, with D perhaps being TRBD1 or TRBD2 (5 bases each). V lost 10 bases and J 2 bases, leaving 11 bases between the germline ends. The germline V gene encodes CDR1 MNHEY and CDR2 SVGAGI. The CDR3 has 12 amino acids. The CDR3 spells CATLGVQETQYF. The CDR3 DNA reads as TGTGCCACCTTGGGGGTTCAAGAGACCCAGTACTTC.

V gene TRBV2 combines with J gene TRBJ1-2; no firm D call. The CDR3 contains 15 residues. Trimming removed 0 bases at V and 4 bases at J, with 12 bases between. In germline, CDR1 is SNHLY, CDR2 FYNNEI. The CDR3 sequence: CASSEAGIGGYGYTF. The CDR3 DNA reads as TGTGCCAGCAGTGAAGCCGGGATAGGCGGCTATGGCTACACCTTC. Complete variable domain (other parts from reference TRBV2 and TRBJ1-2): EPEVTQTPSHQVTQMGQEVILRCVPISNHLYFYWYRQILGQKVEFLVSFYNNEISEKSEIFDDQFSVERPDGSNFTLKIRSTKLEDSAMYFCASSEAGIGGYGYTFGSGTRLTVV.

The chain joins TRBV5-8 to TRBJ1-5; 7 nucleotides agree with TRBD1. The J segment lost 11 bases and the V segment lost 4 bases, leaving 12 bases of the junction unmatched. Germline V gives CDR1 SGHTS, CDR2 YDEGEE. The CDR3 has 14 amino acids. Written as DNA, the CDR3 is TGTGCCAGCAGCGATCAGGGGGGAAGAGGGACCCAGCATTTT. Residues: CASSDQGGRGTQHF.

This chain uses TRBV5-1 with TRBJ1-1; TRBD1 is a possible D gene (5 bases). Trimming took off 1 base at V and 0 bases at J, with 16 bases between the two ends. In germline, CDR1 is SGHRS, CDR2 YFSETQ. The CDR3 has 17 amino acids. CDR3 amino acids: CASSLIGDGPMNTEAFF. The CDR3 nucleotides read TGCGCCAGCAGCTTGATAGGGGATGGACCCATGAACACTGAAGCTTTCTTT.

The chain couples TRBV19 to TRBJ1-5, with 7 positions matching TRBD1. The CDR3 runs to 14 residues. V shed 5 bases and J 4 bases; nucleotides not matched to a gene: 5. Looked up from germline, CDR1 is LNHDA and CDR2 is SQIVND (reference sequence). CDR3 residues: CASSQGTVNQPQHF. The DNA of the CDR3 is TGTGCCAGTAGTCAAGGGACAGTAAATCAGCCCCAGCATTTT.

This sequence joins TRBV28 and TRBJ1-1, with a tentative D call TRBD1 (6 bases). This CDR3 contains 13 residues. V was shortened by 2 bases and J by 5 bases, with 9 bases between the two germline ends. Germline lookup yields CDR1 MDHEN and CDR2 SYDVKM. This chain's CDR3 is CASSLQGHTEAFF. The DNA of the CDR3 is TGTGCCAGCAGTTTACAGGGGCATACTGAAGCTTTCTTT. The full variable domain, completed using reference TRBV28 and TRBJ1-1, is DVKVTQSSRYLVKRTGEKVFLECVQDMDHENMFWYRQDPGLGLRLIYFSYDVKMKEKGDIPEGYSVSREKKERFSLILESASTNQTSMYLCASSLQGHTEAFFGQGTRLTVV.